The source of this T cell receptor beta chain is a study of cytomegalovirus exposure and HLA in healthy donors. Study-level findings and limits: A later analysis appeared to link common viral pathogens to several of the most significant clusters. It was approximately 150 TCR beta chains that were listed as cytomegalovirus-associated. Only CMV serostatus was available as immune exposure information.

The length of the CDR3 is 16 residues. V shed 0 bases, J shed 3 bases, and the junction held 4 bases outside the gene matches. The sample holds a few counts of this clone. No antigen is known for it. Primers for the PCR totalled 60 Vbeta and 13 Jbeta. In the study's own analysis: Roughly 11 million shared chains were among the approximately 80 million unique TCR beta chains that a later analysis counted. The assay was immunoSEQ multiplex PCR, and TCRdb's table has in-frame clones only and misses some. D and trimming were read from the DNA, whereas the V and J calls and clone size are those reported in that table. The sample contains about 160,000 clones, roughly 80% of which appear only once.

Material for sequencing was PBMCs. The rearrangement uses TRBV23-1 and TRBJ2-3, with TRBD2 identical over 9 bases. TRBV23-1 is an ORF for which the function is uncertain. The origin of this receptor is a male donor in good health and CMV-seropositive. CDR3 sequence reads: CASSQSAGGVTDTQYF. Here the CDR3 DNA reads TGCGCCAGCAGTCAATCGGCGGGAGGGGTTACAGATACGCAGTATTTT.